Listed below are T cell receptor beta chains from one sample, sequenced in a study of early T cells in non-severe SARS-CoV-2 infection. TCRdb reprocessed the 5' RACE reads with MiXCR, giving one entry per CDR3 protein. The sample holds about 33,000 distinct CDR3 sequences; about 4.7% are singletons and the top ten take 7.9%. The sample consisted of whole blood. The source of these receptors is an adult who was a healthcare worker with PCR-confirmed SARS-CoV-2 infection or an uninfected control (not recorded which). Both conserved end residues are part of each CDR3. A D gene is named only where the DNA matches it firmly. Clone size appears in some rows only: once, few, many, or a class for an expanded clone.

cdr3_nt: TGTGCCAGCAGTTTATGGGGACCGACTAACGCCGGGGAGCTGTTTTTT
cdr3_aa: CASSLWGPTNAGELFF
clone_size: many
d_call: .
v_call: TRBV27
j_call: TRBJ2-2

cdr3_nt: TGTGCCAGCAGTTACGCCAACAGGGGAGCTAATGAAAAACTGTTTTTT
cdr3_aa: CASSYANRGANEKLFF
clone_size: many
d_call: TRBD1
v_call: TRBV6-6
j_call: TRBJ1-4

cdr3_nt: TGCAGCGTGGACAGGCACCACACTGAAGCTTTCTTT
cdr3_aa: CSVDRHHTEAFF
clone_size: few
d_call: TRBD1
v_call: TRBV29-1
j_call: TRBJ1-1

cdr3_nt: TGTGCCAGCAGCTTGCCCGACAATGAGCAGTTCTTC
cdr3_aa: CASSLPDNEQFF
clone_size: many
d_call: .
v_call: TRBV7-2
j_call: TRBJ2-1

cdr3_nt: TGCGCCAGCAGCCAAGGACGGGGGCCATCCTACGAGCAGTACTTC
cdr3_aa: CASSQGRGPSYEQYF
clone_size: few
d_call: .
v_call: TRBV4-3
j_call: TRBJ2-7

cdr3_nt: TGTGTCAGCAGCCACTCTCTTACAGGGGCGAACACCGGGGAGCTGTTTTTT
cdr3_aa: CVSSHSLTGANTGELFF
clone_size: .
d_call: TRBD1
v_call: TRBV14
j_call: TRBJ2-2

cdr3_nt: TGCGCCAGCAGCCAAACCGGGACTAGCACAGATACGCAGTATTTT
cdr3_aa: CASSQTGTSTDTQYF
clone_size: few
d_call: .
v_call: TRBV4-3
j_call: TRBJ2-3

cdr3_nt: TGTGCCAGCAGTACCCCCGGGACAGGGAGGGAAAAACTGTTTTTT
cdr3_aa: CASSTPGTGREKLFF
clone_size: many
d_call: TRBD1
v_call: TRBV6-6
j_call: TRBJ1-4

cdr3_nt: TGTGCCAGCAGTTCTAGCGGGGGGACGTACAATGAGCAGTTCTTC
cdr3_aa: CASSSSGGTYNEQFF
clone_size: many
d_call: TRBD2
v_call: TRBV12-3/TRBV12-4
j_call: TRBJ2-1

cdr3_nt: TGTGCCAGCACCGAAGACACCTTCTCTGGAAACACCATATATTTT
cdr3_aa: CASTEDTFSGNTIYF
clone_size: few
d_call: .
v_call: TRBV6-2/TRBV6-3
j_call: TRBJ1-3

cdr3_nt: TGTGCCAGCAGCCCCGGGACAGGGACGTCTGGAAACACCATATATTTT
cdr3_aa: CASSPGTGTSGNTIYF
clone_size: few
d_call: TRBD1
v_call: TRBV7-9
j_call: TRBJ1-3

cdr3_nt: TGTGCCAGCAGCCAAATCGGAGTCGAGCAGTACTTC
cdr3_aa: CASSQIGVEQYF
clone_size: .
d_call: .
v_call: TRBV3-1
j_call: TRBJ2-7

cdr3_nt: TGTGCCAGCAGGACCGGGACAGGGGGCTCTGGCTACACCTTC
cdr3_aa: CASRTGTGGSGYTF
clone_size: many
d_call: TRBD1
v_call: TRBV28
j_call: TRBJ1-2

cdr3_nt: TGTGCCAGCAGCACTGGGCAGAAGAACACTGAAGCTTTCTTT
cdr3_aa: CASSTGQKNTEAFF
clone_size: many
d_call: .
v_call: TRBV11-3
j_call: TRBJ1-1

cdr3_nt: TGCAGTGCGGATCCGGGACTCACAGGGGAGACCCAGTACTTC
cdr3_aa: CSADPGLTGETQYF
clone_size: many
d_call: .
v_call: TRBV20-1
j_call: TRBJ2-5

cdr3_nt: TGCGCCAGCAGCCGTTCGGTTAGCGGGGTGATTTCCTACGAGCAGTACTTC
cdr3_aa: CASSRSVSGVISYEQYF
clone_size: few
d_call: TRBD2
v_call: TRBV5-1
j_call: TRBJ2-7

cdr3_nt: TGCGCCAGCAGCCAAGTAGTAGGGGATCAGCCCCAGCATTTT
cdr3_aa: CASSQVVGDQPQHF
clone_size: many
d_call: .
v_call: TRBV4-3
j_call: TRBJ1-5

cdr3_nt: TGTGCCAGCAGTTCGGGACAAGCTGGAAACACCATATATTTT
cdr3_aa: CASSSGQAGNTIYF
clone_size: many
d_call: .
v_call: TRBV6-6
j_call: TRBJ1-3

cdr3_nt: TGTGCCAGCAGTCGGACCGAAGCCTACGAGCAGTACTTC
cdr3_aa: CASSRTEAYEQYF
clone_size: few
d_call: .
v_call: TRBV6-1
j_call: TRBJ2-7

cdr3_nt: TGTGCCAGCATCCAAGCCCGCGAGAATGAGCAGTTCTTC
cdr3_aa: CASIQARENEQFF
clone_size: many
d_call: .
v_call: TRBV7-2
j_call: TRBJ2-1